The T cell receptor (beta chain) described here comes from a study of technical replicates of blood from several donors. Data came from immunoSEQ multiplex PCR; TCRdb stores just in-frame clones and leaves some out. The repertoire holds 100,000 or so clones, with 96% as singletons. V gave up 5 bases and J gave up 0 bases, with 11 bases separating them. This CDR3 region has 14 residues. Germline-derived CDR1 and CDR2 are WSHSY and SAAADI. This chain links TRBV10-2 with TRBJ2-7; a possible D gene is TRBD2 (5 bases). The sequence came from a human donor in good health. Sequenced: T cells isolated from PBMCs. The chain's CDR3 is CASSRSDTSYEQYF. CDR3 DNA: TGCGCCAGCAGTCGTAGCGACACCTCCTACGAGCAGTACTTC.